Sequencing of this TCR beta chain was carried out in a study of T cells in localized non-small cell lung cancer. Some clones are missing from TCRdb's copy, which holds only in-frame ones; the method was immunoSEQ multiplex PCR. Of tens of thousands of clones in the sample, approximately 88% were seen once. Germline CDR1 reads SQVTM; CDR2 reads ANQGSEA. The CDR3 runs 12 residues. The V end was cut by 2 bases, the J end by 8 bases, with 12 bases between. About this clone: The antigen is not known.

Findings and limits, study-wide: Tumor showed lower T cell clonality than uninvolved adjacent lung, where it was highest.

The source material was peripheral blood, sampled before any cancer treatment. V usage is TRBV29-1 and J usage is TRBJ1-1; no clear D. The clonotype comes from a man aged 35-75 years with stage I squamous cell lung carcinoma. CDR3 sequence: CSVERVKKEAFF. The CDR3 DNA reads as TGCAGCGTTGAAAGGGTAAAGAAAGAAGCTTTCTTT.